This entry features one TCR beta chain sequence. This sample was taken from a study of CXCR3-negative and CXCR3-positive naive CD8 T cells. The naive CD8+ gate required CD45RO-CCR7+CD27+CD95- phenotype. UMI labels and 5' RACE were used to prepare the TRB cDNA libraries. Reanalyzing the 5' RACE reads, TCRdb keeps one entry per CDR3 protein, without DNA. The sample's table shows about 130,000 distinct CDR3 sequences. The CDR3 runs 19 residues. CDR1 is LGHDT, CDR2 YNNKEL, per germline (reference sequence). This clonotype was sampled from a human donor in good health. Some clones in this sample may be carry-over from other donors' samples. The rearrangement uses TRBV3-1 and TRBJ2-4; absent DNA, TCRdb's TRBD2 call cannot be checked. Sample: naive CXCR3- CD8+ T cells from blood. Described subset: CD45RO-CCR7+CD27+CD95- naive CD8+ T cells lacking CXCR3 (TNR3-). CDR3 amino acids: CASSSSTAWREVERNIQYF. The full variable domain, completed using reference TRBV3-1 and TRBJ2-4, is DTAVSQTPKYLVTQMGNDKSIKCEQNLGHDTMYWYKQDSKKFLKIMFSYNNKELIINETVPNRFSPKSPDKAHLNLHINSLELGDSAVYFCASSSSTAWREVERNIQYFGAGTRLSVL.